This T cell receptor beta chain was observed in a study of technical replicates of blood from a handful of donors. Per germline, CDR1 WNHNN and CDR2 SYGVQD (reference sequence). This CDR3 is built from 15 residues. V was clipped by 6 bases and J by 6 bases, with 20 bases between them. Libraries were prepared by immunoSEQ multiplex PCR; TCRdb keeps only in-frame clonotypes and omits some of them. The sample lists under 100,000 clones; approximately 95% were seen once. The chain combines TRBV10-1 with TRBJ1-1; D possibly corresponds to TRBD1 (5 bases). The sequence was obtained from a human donor in good health. Sequencing used T cells isolated from PBMCs. The CDR3 nucleotides are TGCGCCAGCAGCAACTCGGGACTGTATTACGCTGAAGCTTTCTTT. Translating gives CASSNSGLYYAEAFF.